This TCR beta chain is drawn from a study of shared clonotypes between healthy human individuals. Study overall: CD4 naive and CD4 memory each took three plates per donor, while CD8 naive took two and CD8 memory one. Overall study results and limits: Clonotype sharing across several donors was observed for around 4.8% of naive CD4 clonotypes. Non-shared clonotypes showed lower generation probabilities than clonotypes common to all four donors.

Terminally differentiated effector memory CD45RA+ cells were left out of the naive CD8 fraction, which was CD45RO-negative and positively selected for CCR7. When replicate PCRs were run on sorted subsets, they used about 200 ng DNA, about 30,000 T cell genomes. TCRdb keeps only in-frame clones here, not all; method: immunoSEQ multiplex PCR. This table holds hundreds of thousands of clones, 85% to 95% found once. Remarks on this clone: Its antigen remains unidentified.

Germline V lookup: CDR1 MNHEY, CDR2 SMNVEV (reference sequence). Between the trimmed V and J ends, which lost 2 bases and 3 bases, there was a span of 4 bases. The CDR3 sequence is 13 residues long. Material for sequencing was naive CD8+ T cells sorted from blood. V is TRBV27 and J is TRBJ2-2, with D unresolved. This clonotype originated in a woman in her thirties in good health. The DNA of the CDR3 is TGTGCCAGCAGTTTAAGGGACACCGGGGAGCTGTTTTTT. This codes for CASSLRDTGELFF.